These 20 T cell receptor beta chains originate from one sample sequenced in a study of alternative splicing in chronic myeloid leukemia remission (dated by TCRdb to 2020 to 2022). The method was bulk RNA-seq. Instrument used: Illumina HiSeq 2500. The TruSeq Stranded RNA sample prep kit was used to generate libraries of poly-A-enriched mRNA from an input of 0.8 to 1 ug total RNA. TCRdb reprocessed the reads into one record per CDR3 protein sequence, lacking DNA. The sample profile shows about 360 distinct CDR3 sequences; approximately 96% of them were found once. The ten largest account for approximately 14% of the sample. The sequencing sample was made of PBMCs. The receptors here all came from a person aged 25-55 years in good health.

The chain has TRBV11-2 and TRBJ1-6. The CDR3 loop spans 16 amino acids. Germline loops: CDR1 SGHAT, CDR2 FQNNGV. CDR3 sequence: CASSLSGGQGDSPLHF. The whole variable domain, remainder taken from reference TRBV11-2 and TRBJ1-6, is EAGVAQSPRYKIIEKRQSVAFWCNPISGHATLYWYQQILGQGPKLLIQFQNNGVVDDSQLPKDRFSAERLKGVDSTLKIQPAKLEDSAVYLCASSLSGGQGDSPLHFGNGTRLTVT.

This clonotype occurred a few times. V usage is TRBV19 and J usage is TRBJ1-1. The germline V gene has CDR1 LNHDA and CDR2 SQIVND (reference sequence). CDR3 size: 16 residues. CDR3 loop: CASSITRGLANTEAFF.

This clonotype was seen just once. This chain's CDR3 is CASSRDRENNEQFF. V is TRBV18 and J is TRBJ2-1; absent DNA, TCRdb's TRBD2 call cannot be checked. CDR3 size: 14 residues. CDR1 KGHSH and CDR2 LQKENI come from the germline V gene.

The chain uses TRBV2 and TRBJ1-2. CDR3 length equals 11 residues. Germline CDR1 is SNHLY and CDR2 is FYNNEI. This chain's CDR3 is CASRDPGGYTF.

The chain employs TRBV18 and TRBJ2-3; TCRdb's assignment of TRBD2 cannot be checked, as there is no DNA. Germline V CDR1 and CDR2: KGHSH, LQKENI. This CDR3 is built from 15 residues. This CDR3 is CASSPVGGRSDTQYF.

V is TRBV20/OR9-2 and J is TRBJ2-2; TCRdb returns TRBD2, unconfirmable since there is no DNA. TRBV20/OR9-2 is annotated as an ORF whose role is uncertain. This CDR3 is built from 14 residues. CDR3 loop: CSARIAGESGELFF.

The chain couples TRBV30 to TRBJ1-1. The CDR3 runs to 11 residues. Germline V gene data show CDR1 as GTSNPN and CDR2 as SVGIG (reference sequence). CDR3 sequence: CAWSGGWEAFF.

This chain links TRBV3-1 with TRBJ1-4. This CDR3 has 15 residues. Germline loops: CDR1 LGHDT, CDR2 YNNKEL (reference sequence). The CDR3 sequence is CASSQEGWRVEKLFF.

The chain is built from TRBV20-1 and TRBJ1-2. Germline CDR1 and CDR2: DFQATT and SNEGSKA (reference sequence). The CDR3 covers 15 residues. The CDR3 spells CSARDGGQNTVGYTF.

The V call is TRBV10-3, the J call TRBJ2-1; the D gene TCRdb calls, TRBD2, cannot be checked with no DNA. The CDR3 is made up of 15 amino acids. Germline V CDR1 and CDR2: ENHRY, SYGVKD. CDR3 sequence reads: CAISSSRLAYNEQFF.

The chain carries TRBV2 and TRBJ1-1. In germline, CDR1 is SNHLY, CDR2 FYNNEI. The CDR3 totals 14 residues. CDR3 in amino acids: CASSDGTQNTEAFF.

The chain uses TRBV7-6 and TRBJ2-1; TCRdb lists TRBD2, though no DNA is available to test this call. Germline lookup yields CDR1 SGHVS and CDR2 FNYEAQ. The CDR3 covers 16 residues. CDR3 in amino acids: CASSLEGASGPNEQFF. The whole variable domain, remainder taken from reference TRBV7-6 and TRBJ2-1, is GAGVSQSPRYKVTKRGQDVALRCDPISGHVSLYWYRQALGQGPEFLTYFNYEAQQDKSGLPNDRFSAERPEGSISTLTIQRTEQRDSAMYRCASSLEGASGPNEQFFGPGTRLTVL.

CDR3 protein: CASSPDGINVLTF. The chain links TRBV7-7 to TRBJ2-6; checking the TCRdb D call of TRBD2 is not possible without DNA. The CDR3 spans 13 residues. Germline CDR1 SSHAT, CDR2 FNYEAQ (reference sequence).

The V and J genes are TRBV30 and TRBJ1-2; checking the TCRdb D call of TRBD1 is not possible without DNA. The CDR3 spans 14 residues. Germline lookup yields CDR1 GTSNPN and CDR2 SVGIG (reference sequence). The CDR3 sequence is CAWSTRTGGFGYTF.

The chain links TRBV12-3 or TRBV12-4 to TRBJ1-5. The CDR3 loop spans 13 amino acids. The CDR3 region is CASRSALNQPQHF.

The CDR3 sequence: CASSLGQNGDTQYF. This rearrangement joins TRBV11-3 to TRBJ2-3. CDR1 and CDR2 (germline): SGHNT, YENEEA. The CDR3 contains 14 residues.

The V and J genes are TRBV12-3 or TRBV12-4 and TRBJ1-1. The CDR3 length is 14 residues. The CDR3 region is CASSFSTGGSEAFF.

V and J are TRBV12-3 or TRBV12-4 and TRBJ2-7; TCRdb's D call of TRBD2 is untestable without DNA. The CDR3 is made up of 14 amino acids. The CDR3 sequence: CASGSRTKTYEQYF.

J is TRBJ1-1 and V is TRBV7-2. The germline CDR1 and CDR2 sequences are SGHTA and FQGNSA. The CDR3 has 14 amino acids. The CDR3 spells CASSPQGGGTEAFF. The full variable domain, with the rest looked up from reference TRBV7-2 and TRBJ1-1, is GAGVSQSPSNKVTEKGKDVELRCDPISGHTALYWYRQSLGQGLEFLIYFQGNSAPDKSGLPSDRFSAERTGGSVSTLTIQRTQQEDSAVYLCASSPQGGGTEAFFGQGTRLTVV.

V is TRBV7-6 and J is TRBJ2-3; TCRdb outputs TRBD2, but without DNA this stays unchecked. Germline V CDR1 and CDR2: SGHVS, FNYEAQ. This CDR3 has 16 residues. This CDR3 is CASSLASGTGGDTQYF.